The next 30 T cell receptor beta chains were all read from a single sample in a study of post-analysis software for immune sequencing data. Study results and caveats: Five TRBV segments, including TRBV5-6, TRBV5-1 and TRBV20-1, were more frequent in patients than controls.

Unique-molecular-identifier-tagged TCR beta cDNA libraries were used. TCRdb passed the PCR reads through MiXCR, listing each CDR3 protein once. The table has 700,000 to 900,000 distinct CDR3 sequences, 46% seen once. Their antigens are not known. The sample taken for sequencing was blood. The source of these receptors is a girl between 5 and 17 years old with multiple sclerosis.

Concerning this clonotype itself: Germline and junction disagree at one end, which may indicate a read error. The chain has TRBV6-1 and TRBJ1-2; D not resolved. The CDR3 consists of 13 residues. The germline V gene has CDR1 MNHNS and CDR2 SASEGT. The CDR3 sequence is CASSDLATGGYTF. The CDR3 DNA sequence: TGTGCCAGCAGTGATCTCGCTACGGGTGGCTACACCTTT.

The chain employs TRBV7-2 and TRBJ2-1, with D unresolved. Germline-derived CDR1 and CDR2 are SGHTA and FQGNSA. The CDR3 is made up of 14 amino acids. Trimming took 5 bases from V and 9 from J, leaving 17 bases between them. The CDR3 coding sequence is TGTGCCAGCAGCCCCGGCGAGGTTTGGGGTGAGCAGTTCTTC. Its translation is CASSPGEVWGEQFF.

The chain couples TRBV6-1 to TRBJ2-7; 7 bases are a match to TRBD1. CDR1 is MNHNS, CDR2 SASEGT, per germline. Trimming cost V 0 bases and J 3 bases; bases outside gene matches: 8. The CDR3 covers 16 residues. The CDR3 sequence is CASSEARWQGVYEQYF. CDR3 nucleotide sequence: TGTGCCAGCAGTGAAGCGCGGTGGCAGGGGGTCTACGAGCAGTACTTC.

This rearrangement joins TRBV20-1 to TRBJ2-1; 14 bases are a match to TRBD2. The CDR3 sequence is 16 residues long. V was pared by 2 bases and J by 9 bases, with 9 bases of the junction left unmatched. Germline V gene lookup returns CDR1 DFQATT and CDR2 SNEGSKA (reference sequence). CDR3: CSARPPGLAGVGEQFF. DNA for the CDR3: TGCAGTGCTAGACCTCCGGGACTAGCGGGAGTAGGTGAGCAGTTCTTC.

This clonotype appeared a few times. This chain connects TRBV5-6 to TRBJ2-4; no definite D call. The CDR3 is 15 amino acids. Germline values: CDR1 SGHDT, CDR2 YYEEEE. The V end was cut by 2 bases, the J end by 9 bases, with 18 bases between. CDR3 DNA: TGTGCCAGCAGCTTACCCACACCGGGTGATAGCATTCAGTACTTC. This sequence encodes CASSLPTPGDSIQYF.

The chain joins TRBV7-6 to TRBJ2-7; a weak D match, TRBD1 (6 bases). This CDR3 contains 14 residues. Trimming stripped 6 bases from V and 1 base from J, with 13 bases between. Germline V gives CDR1 SGHVS, CDR2 FNYEAQ. This CDR3 is CASSNPGQSYEQYF. The CDR3 nucleotides are TGTGCCAGCAGTAACCCAGGACAGTCCTACGAGCAGTACTTC. Based on the CDR3 plus reference TRBV7-6 and TRBJ2-7, the full variable domain is GAGVSQSPRYKVTKRGQDVALRCDPISGHVSLYWYRQALGQGPEFLTYFNYEAQQDKSGLPNDRFSAERPEGSISTLTIQRTEQRDSAMYRCASSNPGQSYEQYFGPGTRLTVT.

This clonotype was seen once. The V and J genes are TRBV6-1 and TRBJ2-7; D not certain. Trimming removed 6 bases at V and 2 bases at J, with 8 bases between. From germline, CDR1 is MNHNS and CDR2 SASEGT. This CDR3 has 12 residues. CDR3 sequence (DNA): TGTGCCAGCAGCGAAACCACCTACGAGCAGTACTTC. This codes for CASSETTYEQYF.

This clonotype was counted a few times. V gene TRBV20-1 combines with J gene TRBJ2-3; D may be TRBD2 (5 bases). V was trimmed by 5 bases and J by 2 bases, leaving 20 bases between them. The CDR3 is made up of 16 amino acids. Germline V gene data show CDR1 as DFQATT and CDR2 as SNEGSKA (reference sequence). As DNA, the CDR3 is TGCAGTGCTCCGATGCGTACTAGTGGGATCACAGATACGCAGTATTTT. Its translation is CSAPMRTSGITDTQYF.

This chain uses TRBV7-9 with TRBJ1-6, with D possibly matching TRBD1 (6 bases). V lost 5 bases, J lost 0 bases, and 14 bases lay in between. The CDR3 is made up of 17 amino acids. Per the germline V gene, CDR1 is SEHNR and CDR2 is FQNEAQ (reference sequence). For the CDR3, the DNA is TGTGCCAGCAGCAACGGACAGTTGAGCTCCTATAATTCACCCCTCCACTTT. This gives the protein CASSNGQLSSYNSPLHF.

The chain is built from TRBV25-1 and TRBJ1-4; TRBD1 agrees at 9 bases. Unmatched junction bases numbered 6, after V lost 1 base and J lost 0 bases. The CDR3 has 18 residues. Germline loops: CDR1 MGHDK, CDR2 SYGVNS. The CDR3 here is CASSELDRGRSTNEKLFF. The DNA of the CDR3 is TGTGCCAGCAGTGAATTGGACAGGGGCAGATCAACTAATGAAAAACTGTTTTTT.

This clonotype was observed a few times. The chain employs TRBV5-1 and TRBJ2-1; 7 positions match TRBD1. The length of the CDR3 is 15 residues. Germline lookup yields CDR1 SGHRS and CDR2 YFSETQ. Trimming took 4 bases from V and 0 from J; bases not matched to a gene: 4. The CDR3 DNA follows: TGCGCCAGCAGCCCCGGACAGGCCTCCTACAATGAGCAGTTCTTC. This translates into CASSPGQASYNEQFF.

In its sample, this clonotype was seen a few times. The chain couples TRBV5-4 to TRBJ2-3; D unresolved. This CDR3 region has 15 residues. V was clipped by 0 bases and J by 3 bases, with 11 bases between them. Germline loops: CDR1 SGHNT, CDR2 YYREEE (reference sequence). CDR3 amino acids: CASSLGPSRTDTQYF. CDR3 nucleotide sequence: TGTGCCAGCAGCTTGGGCCCTAGTCGAACAGATACGCAGTATTTT.

This chain uses TRBV29-1 with TRBJ2-5; TRBD2 is a possible D gene (5 bases). CDR3 length: 13 amino acids. Germline-derived CDR1 and CDR2 are SQVTM and ANQGSEA. V was cut by 6 bases and J by 11 bases, with 22 bases left in between. Written as DNA, the CDR3 is TGCAGCGTCGTCCGCAGCGGCGAGGGAGAGCAGTACTTC. The encoded protein is CSVVRSGEGEQYF. Using reference TRBV29-1 and TRBJ2-5 for the parts outside the CDR3, the full variable domain is SAVISQKPSRDICQRGTSLTIQCQVDSQVTMMFWYRQQPGQSLTLIATANQGSEATYESGFVIDKFPISRPNLTFSTLTVSNMSPEDSSIYLCSVVRSGEGEQYFGPGTRLLVL.

The table lists this clonotype with a few counts. This chain joins TRBV2 and TRBJ2-5, with TRBD2 identical over 7 bases. Germline values: CDR1 SNHLY, CDR2 FYNNEI. The CDR3 extends over 16 amino acids. The V segment lost 1 base and the J segment 11 bases; nucleotides outside the gene matches: 16. The CDR3 region is CASSEGLREPRLGQYF. The DNA for the CDR3 is TGTGCCAGCAGTGAAGGTTTGCGGGAGCCTAGATTGGGGCAGTACTTC.

The table lists this clonotype with a few counts. A read error may account for a junction end that differs from germline. The V call is TRBV7-7, the J call TRBJ2-5; 8 nucleotides line up with TRBD2. CDR1 is SSHAT, CDR2 FNYEAQ, per germline (reference sequence). The CDR3 extends over 15 amino acids. For the CDR3, the DNA is TGTGCTAGCAGCTTAGACAGCGGGAGTGGGGAGACCCAGTACTTC. The encoded protein is CASSLDSGSGETQYF.

The rearrangement joins TRBV20-1 to TRBJ1-5; 8 bases match TRBD1. The J segment lost 4 bases and the V segment lost 1 base, leaving 6 bases of the junction unmatched. Germline V gene data show CDR1 as DFQATT and CDR2 as SNEGSKA (reference sequence). This CDR3 has 15 residues. The CDR3 protein is CSARAGTGPNQPQHF. The CDR3 coding sequence is TGCAGTGCTAGAGCCGGGACAGGCCCTAATCAGCCCCAGCATTTT.

In its sample, this clonotype was seen once. The chain combines TRBV12-3 or TRBV12-4 with TRBJ2-5; D is perhaps TRBD1 (5 bases). The CDR3 covers 12 residues. V was pared by 4 bases and J by 11 bases, with 14 bases between. CDR3 region: CASSSQGPGQYF. CDR3 nucleotide sequence: TGTGCCAGCAGTTCGCAGGGTCCCGGGCAGTACTTC.

The chain links TRBV14 to TRBJ2-3, with 8 bases aligning to TRBD2. Per germline, CDR1 SGHDN and CDR2 FVKESK. The CDR3 has 17 amino acids. V lost 1 base, J lost 4 bases, and 10 bases stayed unmatched. The CDR3 coding sequence is TGTGCCAGCAGCCAAGGAACCAGCGGGAGTATCCCAGATACGCAGTATTTT. Its protein is CASSQGTSGSIPDTQYF. Together with reference TRBV14 and TRBJ2-3, the CDR3 gives the full variable domain: EAGVTQFPSHSVIEKGQTVTLRCDPISGHDNLYWYRRVMGKEIKFLLHFVKESKQDESGMPNNRFLAERTGGTYSTLKVQPAELEDSGVYFCASSQGTSGSIPDTQYFGPGTRLTVL.

The V gene is TRBV5-1, the J gene TRBJ1-4; D unclear. Germline CDR1 SGHRS, CDR2 YFSETQ. V dropped 1 base and J dropped 2 bases, with 12 bases sitting between them. The CDR3 runs 16 residues. This CDR3 reads CASSLLVGSTNEKLFF. CDR3 DNA: TGCGCCAGCAGCTTGTTGGTCGGGAGTACTAATGAAAAACTGTTTTTT. The full variable domain, completed using reference TRBV5-1 and TRBJ1-4, is KAGVTQTPRYLIKTRGQQVTLSCSPISGHRSVSWYQQTPGQGLQFLFEYFSETQRNKGNFPGRFSGRQFSNSRSEMNVSTLELGDSALYLCASSLLVGSTNEKLFFGSGTQLSVL.

The chain joins TRBV29-1 to TRBJ2-1; weak D call: TRBD2 (5 bases). Germline loops: CDR1 SQVTM, CDR2 ANQGSEA. CDR3 length: 15 residues. V was clipped by 0 bases and J by 3 bases, with 12 bases between them. The CDR3 loop reads CSVEDSSANYNEQFF. CDR3 nucleotides: TGCAGCGTTGAAGATAGTAGCGCGAACTACAATGAGCAGTTCTTC.

The genes are TRBV7-9 and TRBJ2-1; 7 nucleotides align to TRBD2. CDR3 length: 16 amino acids. The ends lost 1 base at V and 4 bases at J; junction bases unmatched: 7. CDR1 is SEHNR and CDR2 is FQNEAQ in the germline V gene (reference sequence). In DNA, the CDR3 is TGTGCCAGCAGCTTAGACCCAAGGGGACTATACAATGAGCAGTTCTTC. This codes for CASSLDPRGLYNEQFF.

The chain links TRBV5-1 to TRBJ2-7; D is perhaps TRBD1 (6 bases). Germline V lookup: CDR1 SGHRS, CDR2 YFSETQ. The CDR3 totals 15 residues. Trimming shortened V by 0 bases and J by 2 bases, and 12 bases separated the two germline ends. Here the CDR3 DNA reads TGCGCCAGCAGCTTGGATGGACAGCCGCCCTACGAGCAGTACTTC. Residues: CASSLDGQPPYEQYF.

The V gene is TRBV7-9, the J gene TRBJ2-7, with TRBD2 identical over 11 bases. The length of the CDR3 is 18 residues. Germline V gene sequence: CDR1 SEHNR, CDR2 FQNEAQ (reference sequence). V was clipped by 1 base and J by 0 bases; unmatched bases: 8. The CDR3 region is CASSLVPGTSGRSYEQYF. DNA for the CDR3: TGTGCCAGCAGCTTAGTCCCCGGGACTAGCGGACGCTCCTACGAGCAGTACTTC.

Ten or more counts support this clonotype. The chain employs TRBV6-6 and TRBJ2-3; D may correspond to TRBD1 or TRBD2 (5 bases each). Trimming removed 0 bases at V and 0 bases at J, with 13 bases between. The length of the CDR3 is 17 residues. Germline CDR1 and CDR2: MNHNY and SVGAGI (reference sequence). The CDR3, as DNA: TGTGCCAGCAGTTACTCCTCTGGTGGGGGAAGCACAGATACGCAGTATTTT. Translating gives CASSYSSGGGSTDTQYF.

This clonotype came up many times. This chain uses TRBV4-1 with TRBJ2-7; D unclear. The germline V gene encodes CDR1 MGHRA and CDR2 YSYEKL. This CDR3 is 13 amino acids long. Trimming left V 10 bases short and J 3 bases short, with 16 bases between. The CDR3 loop is CANTGSLSYEQYF. CDR3 nucleotides: TGCGCCAATACTGGGTCGCTAAGCTACGAGCAGTACTTC.

This clonotype was observed at least ten times. The chain joins TRBV4-2 to TRBJ2-1; D may be TRBD2 (5 bases). CDR1 is LGHNA and CDR2 is YNFKEQ in the germline V gene. CDR3 length: 17 residues. The V end was cut by 0 bases, the J end by 6 bases, with 18 bases between. The CDR3 sequence: CASSQDILGGPFNEQFF. CDR3 in DNA: TGTGCCAGCAGCCAAGATATCCTAGGAGGTCCCTTCAATGAGCAGTTCTTC.

The genes are TRBV20-1 and TRBJ2-3; TRBD1 is a possible D gene (5 bases). Germline CDR1 and CDR2: DFQATT and SNEGSKA (reference sequence). This CDR3 is 15 amino acids long. Trimming pared 6 bases from V and 2 bases from J, leaving 18 bases between. The CDR3 here is CSAPDTRKSTDTQYF. As DNA, the CDR3 is TGCAGTGCCCCGGACACGCGTAAATCCACAGATACGCAGTATTTT.

This clonotype was counted between two and nine times. The rearrangement uses TRBV28 and TRBJ1-5; tentatively, D is TRBD1 (5 bases). Trimming pared 3 bases from V and 3 bases from J, leaving 9 bases between. The CDR3 loop spans 14 amino acids. CDR1 and CDR2 from the germline V gene are MDHEN and SYDVKM. CDR3 in amino acids: CASSLTQVNQPQHF. CDR3 DNA: TGTGCCAGCAGTTTGACACAGGTCAATCAGCCCCAGCATTTT. The variable domain in full, completed from reference TRBV28 and TRBJ1-5, reads DVKVTQSSRYLVKRTGEKVFLECVQDMDHENMFWYRQDPGLGLRLIYFSYDVKMKEKGDIPEGYSVSREKKERFSLILESASTNQTSMYLCASSLTQVNQPQHFGDGTRLSIL.

This rearrangement joins TRBV5-1 to TRBJ1-1; unclear D gene. Germline assignment: CDR1 SGHRS and CDR2 YFSETQ. This CDR3 has 15 amino acids. Deletions cut 4 bases from V and 1 base from J, with 14 bases between. CDR3 sequence (DNA): TGCGCCAGCAGCCTATGGACGGCTCAGAACACTGAAGCTTTCTTT. Translation: CASSLWTAQNTEAFF.

V usage is TRBV7-2 and J usage is TRBJ2-1; D is perhaps TRBD1 or TRBD2 (5 bases each). CDR3 size: 16 residues. Germline CDR1 reads SGHTA; CDR2 reads FQGNSA. V shed 5 bases and J shed 2 bases, with 16 bases lying between them. The CDR3 region is CASSPAGDGTYNEQFF. CDR3 sequence (DNA): TGTGCCAGCAGCCCCGCCGGGGACGGAACCTACAATGAGCAGTTCTTC.